The rows below give T cell receptor beta chains drawn from one sample of a study of blood T cell repertoires in COVID-19. TCRdb's table, derived via immunoSEQ multiplex PCR, lists solely in-frame clones and lacks some. The data contain 150,000 to 200,000 clones, about three quarters of them singletons. Sequencing was done on a sample of peripheral blood. The receptors originated from a man between 60 and 75 years old with acute or convalescent COVID-19. Each CDR3 is given with its conserved first and last residue. D genes are given only for firm matches. Only some rows state a clone size, as once, few, many or a class for expanded clones.

CASSVGGGFDQPQHF | TGTGCCAGCAGCGTAGGAGGGGGATTCGATCAGCCCCAGCATTTT | TRBV9 | - | - | TRBJ1-5
CASSLQRGNYGYTF | TGTGCCAGCAGCCTCCAAAGGGGAAACTATGGCTACACCTTC | TRBV14 | - | - | TRBJ1-2
CASSRGQGGEAFF | TGCGCCAGCAGCCGGGGACAGGGGGGTGAAGCTTTCTTT | TRBV10-2 | TRBD1 | few | TRBJ1-1
CASSSLVDRAGELFF | TGTGCCAGCAGCTCTCTGGTGGACAGGGCCGGGGAGCTGTTTTTT | TRBV11-2 | TRBD1 | few | TRBJ2-2
CASSPRQNYGYTF | TGTGCCAGCAGCCCCAGACAGAACTATGGCTACACCTTC | TRBV5-4 | - | - | TRBJ1-2
CATSDRRAGDTQYF | TGTGCCACCAGTGACCGCAGGGCGGGGGATACGCAGTATTTT | TRBV24-1 | - | once | TRBJ2-3
CASNRDRGADTQYF | TGTGCCAGCAACCGGGACAGGGGAGCAGATACGCAGTATTTT | TRBV7-3 | TRBD1 | - | TRBJ2-3
CAWTLASRTQYF | TGTGCCTGGACTCTGGCCAGCAGGACGCAGTATTTT | TRBV30 | - | - | TRBJ2-3
CASSGTPPNEQFF | TGCGCCAGCAGCGGGACTCCCCCCAATGAGCAGTTCTTC | TRBV5-1 | - | - | TRBJ2-1
CASSETGGNTIYF | TGTGCCAGCAGTGAAACAGGAGGAAACACCATATATTTT | TRBV6-1 | - | - | TRBJ1-3
CASSSGQLYGYTF | TGTGCCAGCAGTTCCGGACAGCTCTATGGCTACACCTTC | TRBV28 | - | medium-sized | TRBJ1-2
CASSSTAYQPQHF | TGTGCCAGCAGTTCGACAGCGTATCAGCCCCAGCATTTT | TRBV6-5 | - | many | TRBJ1-5
CASSRNRGRETQYF | TGTGCCAGCTCACGAAACAGGGGTCGGGAGACCCAGTACTTC | TRBV18 | TRBD1 | - | TRBJ2-5
CSVEDGQDMNTEAFF | TGCAGCGTTGAGGATGGACAGGACATGAACACTGAAGCTTTCTTT | TRBV29-1 | TRBD1 | - | TRBJ1-1
CASSESGVSTEAFF | TGCGCCAGCAGTGAGTCAGGGGTGAGCACTGAAGCTTTCTTT | TRBV10-1 | - | - | TRBJ1-1
CATSDPTRGSQGGELFF | TGTGCCACCAGTGATCCAACAAGGGGAAGTCAGGGCGGGGAGCTGTTTTTT | TRBV24-1 | - | - | TRBJ2-2